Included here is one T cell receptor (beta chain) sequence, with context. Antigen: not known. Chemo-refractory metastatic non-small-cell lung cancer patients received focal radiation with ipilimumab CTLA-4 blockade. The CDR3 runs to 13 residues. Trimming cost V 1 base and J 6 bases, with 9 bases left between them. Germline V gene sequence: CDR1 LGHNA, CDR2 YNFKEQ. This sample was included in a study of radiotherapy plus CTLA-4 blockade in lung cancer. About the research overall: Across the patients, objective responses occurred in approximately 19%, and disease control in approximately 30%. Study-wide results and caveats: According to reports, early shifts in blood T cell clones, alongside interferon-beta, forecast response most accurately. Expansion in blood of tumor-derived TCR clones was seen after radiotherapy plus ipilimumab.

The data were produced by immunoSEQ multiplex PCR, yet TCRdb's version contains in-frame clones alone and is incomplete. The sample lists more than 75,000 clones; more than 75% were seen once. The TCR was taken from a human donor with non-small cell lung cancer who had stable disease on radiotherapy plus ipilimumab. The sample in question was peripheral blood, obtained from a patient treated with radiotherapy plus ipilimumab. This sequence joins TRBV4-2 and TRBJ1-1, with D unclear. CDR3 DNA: TGTGCCAGCAGCCAAGGTGGTAGGGCTGAAGCTTTCTTT. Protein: CASSQGGRAEAFF.